This T cell receptor (beta chain) was recorded in a study of breast tumors, draining lymph nodes, adjacent tissues. The lymph nodes were axillary draining lymph nodes from breast cancer patients. TCRdb itself ran the multiplex PCR reads through MiXCR, one entry per CDR3 protein. The sample has some 130,000 distinct CDR3 sequences; 20% are singletons. Sequenced material: axillary lymph node tissue. The source of this sequence is a female donor with breast cancer. Some clones in this sample may be carry-over from other donors' samples.

This CDR3 is CASSETEGSPQHF. In DNA form, the CDR3 reads TGTGCCAGCAGTGAAACGGAGGGATCGCCCCAGCATTTT. The rearrangement joins TRBV6-1 to TRBJ1-5; D is undetermined. The V gene lost 2 bases and the J gene lost 9 bases, with 11 bases spanning the gap. Germline CDR1 reads MNHNS; CDR2 reads SASEGT. The CDR3 sequence is 13 residues long.